A single sample is the source of the 17 T cell receptor beta chains below, sequenced in a study of T cell changes during pregnancy in multiple sclerosis. Profiled with immunoSEQ multiplex PCR; TCRdb holds only in-frame clones, not every one. The sample shows about 64,000 clones, around 90% of them seen only once. The sequences come from peripheral blood, collected in the second trimester of pregnancy. These receptors were collected from a female donor with multiple sclerosis, enrolled in a pregnancy study.

The chain employs TRBV10-3 and TRBJ2-6; D is uncertain. Germline V CDR1 and CDR2: ENHRY, SYGVKD. The CDR3 loop spans 16 amino acids. Trimming stripped 2 bases from V and 0 bases from J, with 8 bases between. CDR3 in DNA: TGTGCCATCAGTGAGAACGCGAACTCTGGGGCCAACGTCCTGACTTTC. Translation: CAISENANSGANVLTF.

The chain uses TRBV5-8 and TRBJ2-5; D is perhaps TRBD1 (6 bases). V lost 4 bases to trimming and J lost 4 bases, with 17 bases between them. This CDR3 contains 15 residues. Germline values: CDR1 SGHTS, CDR2 YDEGEE. CDR3 residues: CASSRPRGERETQYF. CDR3 nucleotides: TGTGCCAGCAGCCGTCCCAGGGGCGAACGAGAGACCCAGTACTTC.

The V and J genes are TRBV5-1 and TRBJ1-1, with TRBD1 matching 9 bases. Trimming took 0 bases from V and 1 from J; bases not matched to a gene: 7. Germline values: CDR1 SGHRS, CDR2 YFSETQ. This CDR3 comprises 17 residues. The CDR3 reads CASSLGRDRVKNTEAFF. DNA for the CDR3: TGCGCCAGCAGCTTGGGCCGGGACAGGGTAAAGAACACTGAAGCTTTCTTT.

The chain carries TRBV27 and TRBJ2-7; 7 bases align to TRBD1. J was trimmed by 6 bases and V by 2 bases; bases with no gene match: 10. This CDR3 has 15 amino acids. Germline CDR1 is MNHEY and CDR2 is SMNVEV (reference sequence). As DNA, the CDR3 is TGTGCCAGCAGTTTAGCTGGGGTAGGGGGCGGCGAGCAGTACTTC. Its protein product is CASSLAGVGGGEQYF.

J is TRBJ2-1 and V is TRBV5-1, with D tentatively TRBD1 (6 bases). The V and J ends lost 4 bases and 8 bases respectively, with 22 bases between them. The CDR3 has 16 residues. The germline V gene encodes CDR1 SGHRS and CDR2 YFSETQ. The CDR3 reads CASSGQLEGPLYEQFF. The CDR3 DNA follows: TGCGCCAGCAGCGGACAGCTCGAAGGGCCCCTTTATGAGCAGTTCTTC.

The chain is built from TRBV6-5 and TRBJ2-7, with no clear D. Trimming removed 6 bases at V and 2 bases at J, with 17 bases between. CDR1 and CDR2 (germline): MNHEY, SVGAGI. This CDR3 region has 15 residues. In nucleotides, the CDR3 is TGTGCCAGCAGCCTCCTTTCCATTCAGGCCTACGAGCAGTACTTC. Its protein product is CASSLLSIQAYEQYF.

The chain combines TRBV7-2 with TRBJ2-1; TRBD2 matches at 11 bases. The CDR3 length is 15 residues. J gave up 4 bases and V 4 bases, and 3 bases lay outside the gene matches. Germline CDR1 and CDR2: SGHTA and FQGNSA. The chain's CDR3 is CASSSTSGKYNEQFF. The CDR3 DNA reads TGTGCCAGCAGCTCGACTAGCGGGAAATACAATGAGCAGTTCTTC.

The V gene is TRBV5-1, the J gene TRBJ2-7, with a tentative D call TRBD1 (6 bases). The CDR3 spans 16 residues. V dropped 0 bases and J dropped 1 base, with 14 bases sitting between them. CDR1 is SGHRS and CDR2 is YFSETQ in the germline V gene. CDR3 residues: CASSLGVGAGSYEQYF. For the CDR3, the DNA is TGCGCCAGCAGCTTGGGGGTGGGGGCCGGATCCTACGAGCAGTACTTC.

This clone has just a few counts. This rearrangement joins TRBV30 to TRBJ1-5; the D is unclear. Trimming removed 1 base at V and 5 bases at J, with 12 bases between. This CDR3 contains 14 residues. Germline lookup yields CDR1 GTSNPN and CDR2 SVGIG (reference sequence). The CDR3 protein is CAWSGTAGDQPQHF. The CDR3 bases are TGTGCCTGGAGTGGAACTGCGGGTGATCAGCCCCAGCATTTT.

This sequence joins TRBV18 and TRBJ1-4, with D hard to call. The V and J ends lost 4 bases and 4 bases respectively, with 10 bases between them. CDR3 size: 14 residues. CDR1 and CDR2 from the germline V gene are KGHSH and LQKENI. The CDR3 DNA is TGTGCCAGCTCACGCGGCGCGGGTAATGAAAAACTGTTTTTT. Residues: CASSRGAGNEKLFF.

CDR3 region: CASSLVDLPYNEQFF. The DNA for the CDR3 is TGTGCCAGCAGCTTGGTAGATCTCCCCTACAATGAGCAGTTCTTC. This chain joins TRBV5-5 and TRBJ2-1; D is uncertain. V gave up 0 bases and J gave up 2 bases, with 9 bases separating them. CDR1 is SGHKS, CDR2 YYEKEE, per germline (reference sequence). CDR3 length: 15 amino acids.

The rearrangement uses TRBV28 and TRBJ2-6; D remains ambiguous. This CDR3 comprises 15 residues. Germline V gene data show CDR1 as MDHEN and CDR2 as SYDVKM. V was cut by 2 bases and J by 2 bases, with 7 bases left in between. The CDR3 protein is CASSLGGTGANVLTF. For the CDR3, the DNA is TGTGCCAGCAGTTTAGGCGGAACTGGGGCCAACGTCCTGACTTTC.

The chain combines TRBV7-6 with TRBJ2-7; TRBD2 is a possible D gene (6 bases). Per germline, CDR1 SGHVS and CDR2 FNYEAQ. Deletions cut 0 bases from V and 4 bases from J, with 16 bases between. This CDR3 has 16 residues. CDR3 bases: TGTGCCAGCAGCTTAGCGGGCGGGGTAGAGGGTTACGAGCAGTACTTC. This translates into CASSLAGGVEGYEQYF.

This clone was observed once. The V and J genes are TRBV19 and TRBJ2-2; a possible D gene is TRBD2 (6 bases). The germline V gene has CDR1 LNHDA and CDR2 SQIVND (reference sequence). Deletions cut 7 bases from V and 5 bases from J, with 11 bases between. The CDR3 consists of 13 residues. Here the CDR3 DNA reads TGTGCCAGTAAAAGGACTACTACCGGGGAGCTGTTTTTT. Amino acids: CASKRTTTGELFF.

V is TRBV7-8 and J is TRBJ1-3; the D gene is possibly TRBD1 (6 bases). Trimming took 5 bases from V and 1 from J, leaving 6 bases between them. In germline, CDR1 is SGHVS, CDR2 FQNEAQ. The CDR3 sequence is 13 residues long. The CDR3 coding sequence is TGTGCCAGCAGCACAGGGTCTGGAAACACCATATATTTT. Translated: CASSTGSGNTIYF.

The chain recombines TRBV5-4 with TRBJ2-1; 8 nucleotides line up with TRBD2. The CDR3 contains 13 residues. In germline, CDR1 is SGHNT, CDR2 YYREEE (reference sequence). With V trimmed by 6 bases and J by 7 bases, 6 bases remained unmatched. This CDR3 is CASIGAGDNEQFF. CDR3 DNA sequence: TGTGCCAGCATCGGAGCGGGAGATAATGAGCAGTTCTTC.

V usage is TRBV27 and J usage is TRBJ2-3; TRBD1 matches 9 bases. The CDR3 consists of 13 residues. Germline trimming cut 6 bases from V and 4 bases from J; bases unmatched to any gene: 2. Germline CDR1 reads MNHEY; CDR2 reads SMNVEV (reference sequence). The CDR3 sequence: CASRWTGADTQYF. The CDR3 DNA sequence: TGTGCCAGCAGATGGACAGGGGCAGATACGCAGTATTTT.